The rows below give T cell receptor beta chains drawn from one sample of a study of cytotoxic CD8 clonotypes in ibrutinib-treated CLL. Some clones are missing from TCRdb's copy, which holds only in-frame ones; the method was immunoSEQ multiplex PCR. The sample lists approximately 100,000 clones, roughly 80% occurring once. Sequenced material: PBMCs, taken after 12 months of ibrutinib treatment. Receptor source: a human donor with chronic lymphocytic leukemia. CDR3s include the opening cysteine and the closing phenylalanine or tryptophan. D genes are given only for firm matches. Not every row has a clone size; where given, it reads once, few, many or a size class.

15 TRBD2 TRBJ2-2 TRBV2 . TGTGCCAGCAGTGAAGCCCGACTAGCGGCCGGGGAGCTGTTTTTT CASSEARLAAGELFF
15 . TRBJ2-3 TRBV25-1 . TGTGCCAGCAGTGAATATGGAGCGAGGGGAGATACGCAGTATTTT CASSEYGARGDTQYF
13 TRBD1 TRBJ2-5 TRBV28 . TGTGCCAGCGGAACGACAGGGGGGGAGACCCAGTACTTC CASGTTGGETQYF
16 TRBD1 TRBJ1-2 TRBV28 . TGTGCCAGCAGTTTAGGGGGCCGACAGGGAATAGAAGGCTACACCTTC CASSLGGRQGIEGYTF
15 . TRBJ2-7 TRBV5-1 . TGCGCCAGCAGCTTGGAGTACAGAGACTCCTACGAGCAGTACTTC CASSLEYRDSYEQYF
13 . TRBJ1-2 TRBV7-6 . TGTGCCAGCAGCCAGACAGGCTTCGGGGGCTACACCTTC CASSQTGFGGYTF
14 . TRBJ2-7 TRBV5-6 once TGTGCCAGCAGCTTGGTCTGGCAGACCTACGAGCAGTACTTC CASSLVWQTYEQYF
13 . TRBJ2-2 TRBV25-1 once TGTGCCAGCAGCGCCCCTCCCGCCGGGGAGCTGTTTTTT CASSAPPAGELFF
16 TRBD2 TRBJ2-1 TRBV28 . TGTGCCAGCAGTTTATTTGTAGCGGGGGCAACGCGGGAGCAGTTCTTC CASSLFVAGATREQFF
16 TRBD1 TRBJ2-2 TRBV19 few TGTGCCAGTAGTAGGACATCCGGGACAGACACCGGGGAGCTGTTTTTT CASSRTSGTDTGELFF
13 . TRBJ1-4 TRBV11-3 . TGTGCCAGCAGCACCGGGGCCGGGCGAAAACTGTTTTTT CASSTGAGRKLFF
16 TRBD2 TRBJ2-3 TRBV7-2 . TGTGCCAGCAGCCAAAAAAGCGGGGGGGCCACAGATACGCAGTATTTT CASSQKSGGATDTQYF
14 . TRBJ1-3 TRBV11-3 once TGTGCCAGCAGCCCCACAGGGAATGGAAACACCATATATTTT CASSPTGNGNTIYF
11 . TRBJ1-3 TRBV30 . TGTGCCTGGAGCAAAGGGGACACCATATATTTT CAWSKGDTIYF
15 . TRBJ1-1 TRBV10-1 . TGCGCCAGCCTTCCTATGGGACAACGAAGGGGAGAAGCTTTCTTT CASLPMGQRRGEAFF
14 . TRBJ1-1 TRBV11-3 . TGTGCCAGCAGCCAACAAGGATCCAGCACTGAAGCTTTCTTT CASSQQGSSTEAFF
11 . TRBJ2-7 TRBV20-1 many TGCAGTGCTAGGCAGAGAGACGAGCAGTACTTC CSARQRDEQYF
15 TRBD2 TRBJ2-3 TRBV5-1 . TGCGCCAGCAGCTTATTAGAGGGGAGGGCAGATACGCAGTATTTT CASSLLEGRADTQYF
12 . TRBJ1-1 TRBV6-6 . TGTGCCAGCAGTCCTTGGGACGGTAAAGCTTTCTTT CASSPWDGKAFF
17 TRBD2 TRBJ2-1 TRBV7-3 . TGTGCCAGCAGCTCCTTGCCTAGCGGGGGGGCCAGGAATGAGCAGTTCTTC CASSSLPSGGARNEQFF
14 . TRBJ2-1 TRBV6-6 . TGTGCCAGCCTCCCCACAGGGTTCGACAATGAGCAGTTCTTC CASLPTGFDNEQFF
16 TRBD1 TRBJ1-5 TRBV6-1 . TGTGCCAGCAGTGAAGGACAGGGGTATAGCAATCAGCCCCAGCATTTT CASSEGQGYSNQPQHF
14 . TRBJ2-7 TRBV27 few TGTGCCAGCAGTTTACGGGTGACCCCCTACGAGCAGTACTTC CASSLRVTPYEQYF
15 . TRBJ1-2 TRBV19 once TGTGCCAGTAGCACAGACTGGAGAGGGGCGATTGGCTACACCTTC CASSTDWRGAIGYTF
14 . TRBJ1-2 TRBV6-1 . TGTGCCAGCAGTGAATCACCAGAGCGCTATGGCTACACCTTC CASSESPERYGYTF
16 TRBD2 TRBJ2-2 TRBV9 . TGTGCCAGCAGCTCTCGAGCGGGGGGGCCATCCGGGGAGCTGTTTTTT CASSSRAGGPSGELFF
14 . TRBJ2-1 TRBV5-4 . TGTGCCAGCAGCTTGGGGGGCGGTGTCAATGAGCAGTTCTTC CASSLGGGVNEQFF
14 . TRBJ1-2 TRBV28 . TGTGCCAGCAGTTCGCCCGCGAGGGGAGACGGCTACACCTTC CASSSPARGDGYTF
14 . TRBJ2-6 TRBV10-3 . TGTGCCAACAGCCCCCGCTCTGGGGCCAACGTCCTGACTTTC CANSPRSGANVLTF
14 . TRBJ2-3 TRBV25-1 . TGTGCCAGCAGTGAAGGCGCCTTCACAGATACGCAGTATTTT CASSEGAFTDTQYF
15 TRBD2 TRBJ2-3 TRBV5-1 . TGCGCCAGCAGCCCTAGCGGGGGGGCAAGAGATACGCAGTATTTT CASSPSGGARDTQYF
15 . TRBJ2-7 TRBV5-1 . TGCGCCAGCAGCTTACAGGGTAGGGCCTCCTACGAGCAGTACTTC CASSLQGRASYEQYF
14 TRBD1 TRBJ1-1 TRBV6-5 . TGTGCCAGCAGAGCCGGACAGGGACTCACTGAAGCTTTCTTT CASRAGQGLTEAFF
16 TRBD1 TRBJ2-7 TRBV25-1 . TGTGCCAGCAGTGAATGGGGGACAGGGGGCGCCGGGGAGCAGTACTTC CASSEWGTGGAGEQYF
13 . TRBJ1-5 TRBV30 once TGTGCCTGGAGTACAGGAACGGATAGGCCCCAGCATTTT CAWSTGTDRPQHF
15 TRBD1 TRBJ2-2 TRBV6-5 . TGTGCCAGCAGCCGTTACAGGGGGTTCAGCGGGGAGCTGTTTTTT CASSRYRGFSGELFF
14 TRBD1 TRBJ1-1 TRBV5-1 . TGCGCCAGCAGCTTGGCACAGGGGTACACTGAAGCTTTCTTT CASSLAQGYTEAFF
15 . TRBJ2-7 TRBV6-6 . TGTGCCAGCATCAACAGGAGGGAGAGCTCCTACGAGCAGTACTTC CASINRRESSYEQYF
15 . TRBJ2-7 TRBV23-1 . TGCGCCAGCAGTCAATCGGGGACGATCATGTACGAGCAGTACTTC CASSQSGTIMYEQYF
14 TRBD2 TRBJ2-3 TRBV5-1 . TGCGCCAGCAGCCCAGGCGGGGGAACAGATACGCAGTATTTT CASSPGGGTDTQYF
15 . TRBJ2-6 TRBV7-2 . TGTGCCAGCAGCTTACACAGCTCTGGGGCCAACGTCCTGACTTTC CASSLHSSGANVLTF
14 TRBD1 TRBJ2-1 TRBV7-3 . TGTGCCAGCAGCTCGACAGGGGATAGCAATGAGCAGTTCTTC CASSSTGDSNEQFF
11 . TRBJ1-1 TRBV11-2 . TGTGCCAGCAGCTTACGCGGAGAAGCTTTCTTT CASSLRGEAFF
12 . TRBJ1-2 TRBV15 . TGTGCCACCAGCAGAGAGGACGCGGGCTACACCTTC CATSREDAGYTF
15 . TRBJ2-5 TRBV7-6 . TGTGCCAGCAGCTTAGGACATGGGGGGGCAGAGACCCAGTACTTC CASSLGHGGAETQYF
14 TRBD1 TRBJ2-3 TRBV19 . TGTGCCAGTAGTACGGGACAGATTACAGATACGCAGTATTTT CASSTGQITDTQYF
18 TRBD1 TRBJ2-7 TRBV23-1 . TGCGCCAGCAGTCAATCGACCACACGGGACAGGAAGACCTACGAGCAGTACTTC CASSQSTTRDRKTYEQYF
14 . TRBJ1-6 TRBV6-4 . TGTGCCAGCTCCCGAACGGAAGGCAATTCACCCCTCCACTTT CASSRTEGNSPLHF
19 TRBD2 TRBJ2-3 TRBV13 . TGTGCCAGCAGCCCCGGACTAGCGGGGGGGGTCGTTGGGGCAGATACGCAGTATTTT CASSPGLAGGVVGADTQYF
14 . TRBJ2-3 TRBV6-4 . TGTGCCAGCAGTGACTCGACCCGAGCAGATACGCAGTATTTT CASSDSTRADTQYF
15 TRBD2 TRBJ2-3 TRBV5-1 . TGCGCCAGCAGCCTGAGCGGGGGGTACACAGATACGCAGTATTTT CASSLSGGYTDTQYF
13 TRBD1 TRBJ1-2 TRBV9 . TGTGCCAGCAGCCAGGGACAGGGCTATGGCTACACCTTC CASSQGQGYGYTF
14 . TRBJ1-1 TRBV9 once TGTGCCAGCAGCCCCCCGGCTTCGAACACTGAAGCTTTCTTT CASSPPASNTEAFF
16 TRBD2 TRBJ2-5 TRBV25-1 . TGTGCCAGCAGTGGACGACGGGGGACTAGCGTAGAGACCCAGTACTTC CASSGRRGTSVETQYF
12 . TRBJ1-2 TRBV6-6 . TGTGCCAGCGCATCAGGGGTGTATGGCTACACCTTC CASASGVYGYTF
15 . TRBJ1-1 TRBV4-1 . TGCGCCAGCAGCCAAGCCGCGCATGGGAACACTGAAGCTTTCTTT CASSQAAHGNTEAFF
15 TRBD1 TRBJ1-4 TRBV5-1 . TGCGCCAGCAGCCGGCCCGGGACAGGTAATGAAAAACTGTTTTTT CASSRPGTGNEKLFF
13 . TRBJ2-2 TRBV6-4 . TGTGCCAGCAGTCCTAGAACGACCGGGGAGCTGTTTTTT CASSPRTTGELFF
15 TRBD1 TRBJ2-7 TRBV27 . TGTGCCAGCAGTTCCTCTACAGGGGGCCGGTACGAGCAGTACTTC CASSSSTGGRYEQYF